A selection of T cell receptor beta chains follows, all from one sample in a study of beta chain features in type 1 diabetes. Some clones are missing from TCRdb's copy, which holds only in-frame ones; the method was immunoSEQ multiplex PCR. The table has under 300,000 clones, approximately 8.1% seen once. The sample taken for sequencing was central memory CD4+ T cells from blood. All receptors come from a woman between 18 and 30 years old in good health. CDR3s include the opening cysteine and the closing phenylalanine or tryptophan. The D gene is left open where the match is weak. Clone size is not always given. Where it is, it says once, few, many or a class for expanded clones.

>.|TRBJ2-5|.|TRBV5-4|14
TGTGCCAGCAGCTTGGGTGGAGCCCAGGGGACCCAGTACTTC
CASSLGGAQGTQYF
>few|TRBJ1-1|.|TRBV6-5|13
TGTGCCAGCAGTTATTACAGGGACACTGAAGCTTTCTTT
CASSYYRDTEAFF
>.|TRBJ2-2|.|TRBV14|15
TGTGCCAGCAGCTTAAGCTACCGCGGCACCGGGGAGCTGTTTTTT
CASSLSYRGTGELFF
>.|TRBJ2-1|TRBD2|TRBV10-3|14
TGTGCCATCAACGGACTAGCGGGGGAAGGTGAGCAGTTCTTC
CAINGLAGEGEQFF
>.|TRBJ1-1|.|TRBV7-8|15
TGTGCCAGCAGCCTCACAGGTTTTTTCAACACTGAAGCTTTCTTT
CASSLTGFFNTEAFF
>.|TRBJ1-4|TRBD1|TRBV5-8|18
TGTGCCAGCAGCTCAACGACAGGGGGCTTATCAACTAATGAAAAACTGTTTTTT
CASSSTTGGLSTNEKLFF
>few|TRBJ1-5|.|TRBV25-1|14
TGTGCCAGCAGTCCCGGGGTCTACAATCAGCCCCAGCATTTT
CASSPGVYNQPQHF
>many|TRBJ2-2|.|TRBV4-3|16
TGCGCCAGCAGCCGTACCCCGGGGAGCGGCACCGGGGAGCTGTTTTTT
CASSRTPGSGTGELFF
>few|TRBJ2-7|.|TRBV13|11
TGTGCCAGCAGCCTCAACGGGGAGCAGTACTTC
CASSLNGEQYF
>.|TRBJ1-4|.|TRBV29-1|14
TGCAGCGTGGGGGCGAGGGGCGGAGATGAAAAACTGTTTTTT
CSVGARGGDEKLFF
>few|TRBJ1-3|.|TRBV4-2|15
TGTGCCAGCAGCCAAGTAGGCATCTCTGGAAACACCATATATTTT
CASSQVGISGNTIYF
>.|TRBJ2-1|.|TRBV9|13
TGTGCCAGCAGCGATTCCCCGTTCAATGAGCAGTTCTTC
CASSDSPFNEQFF
>.|TRBJ2-6|TRBD1|TRBV6-5|15
TGTGCCAGCACCTTGACAGGGAACGGGGCCAACGTCCTGACTTTC
CASTLTGNGANVLTF
>.|TRBJ2-5|.|TRBV2|13
TGTGCCAGCAGCGAACCCATACAAGAGACCCAGTACTTC
CASSEPIQETQYF
>few|TRBJ1-1|.|TRBV19|12
TGTGCCAGTAGTATAGGGAGGTTTACGGCTTTCTTT
CASSIGRFTAFF
>.|TRBJ2-3|.|TRBV4-3|15
TGCGCCAGCAGCCTGGGAGCAGGGTCAACAGATACGCAGTATTTT
CASSLGAGSTDTQYF
>.|TRBJ2-5|.|TRBV27|14
TGTGCCAGTCAAAGGCCCGGGATACAAGAGACCCAGTACTTC
CASQRPGIQETQYF
>.|TRBJ1-5|.|TRBV18|15
TGTGCCAGCTCACCGGCGTTTGGGGGAGGTGAGCCCCAGCATTTT
CASSPAFGGGEPQHF
>.|TRBJ2-6|.|TRBV27|15
TGTGCCAGCAGCGACGGACCCTCTGGGGCCAACGTCCTGACTTTC
CASSDGPSGANVLTF
>.|TRBJ2-1|.|TRBV6-5|15
TGTGCCAGCAGACTAGACCAGAGCTCCTACAATGAGCAGTTCTTC
CASRLDQSSYNEQFF
>once|TRBJ1-1|.|TRBV27|14
TGTGCCAGCCGTCAAACGGTTCGGGGCACTGAAGCTTTCTTT
CASRQTVRGTEAFF
>.|TRBJ1-4|.|TRBV28|14
TGTGCCAGCAGTTTAGAGGTCCGGGCACAGGGACTGTTTTTT
CASSLEVRAQGLFF
>few|TRBJ2-3|.|TRBV7-9|16
TGTGCCAGCAGCTTGGCACTAGCCCGTGGCGCAGATACGCAGTATTTT
CASSLALARGADTQYF
>few|TRBJ1-6|.|TRBV5-4|13
TGTGCCAGCAGCTTGGAGGGGAATTCACCCCTCCACTTT
CASSLEGNSPLHF
>few|TRBJ2-3|TRBD2|TRBV18|15
TGTGCCAGCTCACCACGAAGCGGGAGTGTAGATACGCAGTATTTT
CASSPRSGSVDTQYF
>few|TRBJ2-5|TRBD1|TRBV10-3|14
TGTGCCATCAGTCCTACAGGGGGCGCCGAGACCCAGTACTTC
CAISPTGGAETQYF
>few|TRBJ1-6|.|TRBV7-8|16
TGTGCCAGCAGGAATGCGAGACATCCTAGAAATTCACCCCTCCACTTT
CASRNARHPRNSPLHF
>.|TRBJ1-3|.|TRBV28|14
TGTGCCACCGACGACCGTACCGGAGGAAACACCATATATTTT
CATDDRTGGNTIYF